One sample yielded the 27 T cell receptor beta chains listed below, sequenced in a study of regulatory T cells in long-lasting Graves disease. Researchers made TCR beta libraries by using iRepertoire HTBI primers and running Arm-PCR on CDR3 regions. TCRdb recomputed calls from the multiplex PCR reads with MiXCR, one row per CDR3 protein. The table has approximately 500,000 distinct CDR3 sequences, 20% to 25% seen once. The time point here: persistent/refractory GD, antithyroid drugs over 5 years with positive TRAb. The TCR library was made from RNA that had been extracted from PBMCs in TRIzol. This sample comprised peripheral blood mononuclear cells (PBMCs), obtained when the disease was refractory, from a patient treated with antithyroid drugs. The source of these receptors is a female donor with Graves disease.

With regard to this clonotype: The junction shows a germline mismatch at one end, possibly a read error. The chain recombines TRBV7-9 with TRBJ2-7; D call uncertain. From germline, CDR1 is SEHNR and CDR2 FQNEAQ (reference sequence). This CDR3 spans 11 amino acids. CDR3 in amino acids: CASSNTYGQYF. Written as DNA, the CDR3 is TGTGCCAGCAGCAACACTTACGGGCAGTACTTC.

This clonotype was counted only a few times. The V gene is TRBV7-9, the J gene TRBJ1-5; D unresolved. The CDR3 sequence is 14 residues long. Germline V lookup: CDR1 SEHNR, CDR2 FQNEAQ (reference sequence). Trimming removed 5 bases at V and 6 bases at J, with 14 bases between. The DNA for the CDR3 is TGTGCCAGCAGCCCCCCAAATGAGGTTCAGCCCCAGCATTTT. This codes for CASSPPNEVQPQHF.

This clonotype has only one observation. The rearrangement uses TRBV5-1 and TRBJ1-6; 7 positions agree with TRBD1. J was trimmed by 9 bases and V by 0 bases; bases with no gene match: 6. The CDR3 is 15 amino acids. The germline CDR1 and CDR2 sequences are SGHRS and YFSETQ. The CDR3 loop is CASSLGDSEASPLHF. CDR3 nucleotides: TGCGCCAGCAGCTTGGGGGACAGTGAAGCTTCACCCCTCCACTTT.

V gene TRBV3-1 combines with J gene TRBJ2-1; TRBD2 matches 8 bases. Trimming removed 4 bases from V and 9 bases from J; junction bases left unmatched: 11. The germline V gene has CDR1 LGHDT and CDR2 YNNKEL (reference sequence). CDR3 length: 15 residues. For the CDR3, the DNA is TGTGCCAGCAGCCCCCCGGCGGGGGGCAGGATTGAGCAGTTCTTC. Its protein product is CASSPPAGGRIEQFF.

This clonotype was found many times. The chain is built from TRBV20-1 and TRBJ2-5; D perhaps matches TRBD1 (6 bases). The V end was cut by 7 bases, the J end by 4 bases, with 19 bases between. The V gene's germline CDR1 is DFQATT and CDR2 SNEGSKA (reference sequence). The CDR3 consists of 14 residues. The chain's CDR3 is CSVERGRGVETQYF. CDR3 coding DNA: TGCAGTGTCGAGAGGGGCAGGGGTGTAGAGACCCAGTACTTC.

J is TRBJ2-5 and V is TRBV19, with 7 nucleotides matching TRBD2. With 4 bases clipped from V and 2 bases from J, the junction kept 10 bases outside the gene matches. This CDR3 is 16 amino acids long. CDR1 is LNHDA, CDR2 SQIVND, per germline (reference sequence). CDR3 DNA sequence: TGTGCCAGTAGTAATCAAGCAGCCGGGGGGCAAGAGACCCAGTACTTC. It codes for CASSNQAAGGQETQYF. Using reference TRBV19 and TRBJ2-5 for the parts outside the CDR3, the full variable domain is DGGITQSPKYLFRKEGQNVTLSCEQNLNHDAMYWYRQDPGQGLRLIYYSQIVNDFQKGDIAEGYSVSREKKESFPLTVTSAQKNPTAFYLCASSNQAAGGQETQYFGPGTRLLVL.

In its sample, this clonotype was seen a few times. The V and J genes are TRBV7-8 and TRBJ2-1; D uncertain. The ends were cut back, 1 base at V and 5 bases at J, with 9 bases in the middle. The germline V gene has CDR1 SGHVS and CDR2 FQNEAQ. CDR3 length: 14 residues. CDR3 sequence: CASSLGSTHNEQFF. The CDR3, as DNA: TGTGCCAGCAGCTTAGGCTCTACACACAATGAGCAGTTCTTC.

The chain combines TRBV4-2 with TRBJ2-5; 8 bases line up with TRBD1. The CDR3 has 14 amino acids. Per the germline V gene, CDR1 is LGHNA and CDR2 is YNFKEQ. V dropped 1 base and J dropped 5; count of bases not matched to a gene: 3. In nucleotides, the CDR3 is TGTGCCAGCAGCCAAGGGACAGGGATGGAGACCCAGTACTTC. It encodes CASSQGTGMETQYF.

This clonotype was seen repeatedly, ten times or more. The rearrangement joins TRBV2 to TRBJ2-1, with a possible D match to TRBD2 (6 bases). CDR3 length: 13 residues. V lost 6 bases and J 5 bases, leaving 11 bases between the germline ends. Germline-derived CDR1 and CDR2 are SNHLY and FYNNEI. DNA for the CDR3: TGTGCCAGCAGGGGGGACTCAGACAATGAGCAGTTCTTC. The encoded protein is CASRGDSDNEQFF.

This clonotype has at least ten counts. The CDR3 coding sequence is TGTGCCACCAGTGATTCAGGGGAGGGAAATAGAGGCTACACCTTC. It is translated as CATSDSGEGNRGYTF. The chain has TRBV24-1 and TRBJ1-2, with TRBD1 as a possible D gene (6 bases). There are 15 residues in the CDR3. Deletions cut 2 bases from V and 8 bases from J, with 17 bases between. Per germline, CDR1 KGHDR and CDR2 SFDVKD.

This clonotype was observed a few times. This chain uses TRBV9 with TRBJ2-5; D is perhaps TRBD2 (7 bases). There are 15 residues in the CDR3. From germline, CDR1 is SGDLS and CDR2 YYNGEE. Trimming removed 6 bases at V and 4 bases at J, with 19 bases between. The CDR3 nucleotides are TGTGCCAGCACCTTAGGGGGGGGAACAAGAGAGACCCAGTACTTC. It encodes CASTLGGGTRETQYF.

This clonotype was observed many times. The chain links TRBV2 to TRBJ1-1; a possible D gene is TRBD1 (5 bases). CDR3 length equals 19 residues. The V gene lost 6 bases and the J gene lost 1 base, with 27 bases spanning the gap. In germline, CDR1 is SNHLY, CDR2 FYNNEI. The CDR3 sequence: CASRIGRGPSGESNTEAFF. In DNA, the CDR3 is TGTGCCAGCAGGATAGGGCGGGGCCCAAGCGGAGAGTCGAACACTGAAGCTTTCTTT.

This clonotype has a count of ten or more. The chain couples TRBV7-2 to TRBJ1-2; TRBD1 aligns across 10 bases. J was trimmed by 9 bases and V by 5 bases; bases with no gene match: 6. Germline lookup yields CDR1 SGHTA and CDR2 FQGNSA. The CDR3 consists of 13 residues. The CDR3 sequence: CASSTWTGGSYTF. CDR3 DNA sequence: TGTGCCAGCAGCACTTGGACAGGGGGAAGCTACACCTTC.

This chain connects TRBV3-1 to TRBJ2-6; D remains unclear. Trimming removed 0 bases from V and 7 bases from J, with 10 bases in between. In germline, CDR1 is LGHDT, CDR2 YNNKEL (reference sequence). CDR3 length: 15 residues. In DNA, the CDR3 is TGTGCCAGCAGCCAAGATTTCGTGGGTGCCAACGTCCTGACTTTC. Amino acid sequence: CASSQDFVGANVLTF.

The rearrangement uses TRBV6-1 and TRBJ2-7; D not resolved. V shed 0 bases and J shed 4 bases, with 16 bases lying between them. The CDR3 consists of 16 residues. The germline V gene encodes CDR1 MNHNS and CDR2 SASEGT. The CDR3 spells CASSEARYIGNYEQYF. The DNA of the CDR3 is TGTGCCAGCAGTGAAGCGAGGTATATTGGGAATTACGAGCAGTACTTC.

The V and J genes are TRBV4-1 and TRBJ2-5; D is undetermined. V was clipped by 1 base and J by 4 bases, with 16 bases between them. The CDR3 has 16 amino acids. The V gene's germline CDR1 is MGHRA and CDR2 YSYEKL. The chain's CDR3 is CASSQGERPPGETQYF. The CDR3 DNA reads TGCGCCAGCAGCCAAGGAGAGAGGCCGCCGGGAGAGACCCAGTACTTC.

DNA for the CDR3: TGTGCCAGCAGCTTGGGTGGGACAGGGTTCTCCTACGAGCAGTACTTC. Residues: CASSLGGTGFSYEQYF. The genes are TRBV5-6 and TRBJ2-7, with 9 bases that match TRBD1. Losses at the gene ends were 0 bases for V and 0 bases for J; bases not matched to a gene: 4. The CDR3 runs to 16 residues. Germline V gene data show CDR1 as SGHDT and CDR2 as YYEEEE. The complete variable domain, with remaining parts taken from reference TRBV5-6 and TRBJ2-7, reads DAGVTQSPTHLIKTRGQQVTLRCSPKSGHDTVSWYQQALGQGPQFIFQYYEEEERQRGNFPDRFSGHQFPNYSSELNVNALLLGDSALYLCASSLGGTGFSYEQYFGPGTRLTVT.

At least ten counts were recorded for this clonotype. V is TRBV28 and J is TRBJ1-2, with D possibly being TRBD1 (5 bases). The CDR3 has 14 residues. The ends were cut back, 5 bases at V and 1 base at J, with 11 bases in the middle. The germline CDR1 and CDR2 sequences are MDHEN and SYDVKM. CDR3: CASSVLGDNYGYTF. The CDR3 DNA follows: TGTGCCAGCAGTGTTTTGGGGGATAACTATGGCTACACCTTC.

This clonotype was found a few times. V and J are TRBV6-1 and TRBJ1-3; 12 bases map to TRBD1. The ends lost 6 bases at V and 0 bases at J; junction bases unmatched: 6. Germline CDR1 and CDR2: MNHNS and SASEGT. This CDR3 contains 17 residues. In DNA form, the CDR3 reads TGTGCCAGCAGAGCCGGGACAGGGGGCTACTCTGGAAACACCATATATTTT. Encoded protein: CASRAGTGGYSGNTIYF.

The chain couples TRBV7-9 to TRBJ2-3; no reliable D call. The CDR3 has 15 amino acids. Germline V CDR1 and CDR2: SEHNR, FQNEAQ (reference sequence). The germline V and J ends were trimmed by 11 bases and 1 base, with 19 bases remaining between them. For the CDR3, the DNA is TGTGCCCTCCACGAGAGGCTCTTAGGCACAGATACGCAGTATTTT. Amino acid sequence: CALHERLLGTDTQYF.

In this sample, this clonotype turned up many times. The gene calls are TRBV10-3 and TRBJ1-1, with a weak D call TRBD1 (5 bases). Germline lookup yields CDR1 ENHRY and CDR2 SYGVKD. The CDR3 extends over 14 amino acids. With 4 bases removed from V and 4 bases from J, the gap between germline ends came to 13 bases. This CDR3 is CAISAIGDGTEAFF. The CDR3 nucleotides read TGTGCCATCAGTGCGATAGGGGACGGCACTGAAGCTTTCTTT.

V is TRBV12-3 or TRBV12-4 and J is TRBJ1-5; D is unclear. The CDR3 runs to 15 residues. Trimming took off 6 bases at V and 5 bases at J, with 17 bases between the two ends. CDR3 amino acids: CASSSHFRSDQPQHF. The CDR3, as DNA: TGTGCCAGCAGCTCCCATTTTCGCTCCGATCAGCCCCAGCATTTT.

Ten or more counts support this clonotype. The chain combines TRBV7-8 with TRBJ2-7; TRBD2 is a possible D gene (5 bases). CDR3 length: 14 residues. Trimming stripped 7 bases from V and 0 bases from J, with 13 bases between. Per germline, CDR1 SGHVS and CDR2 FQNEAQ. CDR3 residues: CASTNGLFSYEQYF. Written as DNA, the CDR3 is TGTGCCAGCACTAATGGACTTTTCTCCTACGAGCAGTACTTC.

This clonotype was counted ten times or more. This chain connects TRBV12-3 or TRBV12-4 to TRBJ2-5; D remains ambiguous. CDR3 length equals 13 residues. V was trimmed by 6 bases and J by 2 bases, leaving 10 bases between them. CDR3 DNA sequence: TGTGCCAGCAGATACGTGGGACAAGAGACCCAGTACTTC. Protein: CASRYVGQETQYF.

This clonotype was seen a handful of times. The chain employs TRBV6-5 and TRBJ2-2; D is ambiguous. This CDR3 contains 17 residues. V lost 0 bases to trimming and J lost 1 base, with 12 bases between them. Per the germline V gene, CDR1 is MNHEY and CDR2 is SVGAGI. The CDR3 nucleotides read TGTGCCAGCAGTTACTCGAAGCGCAGGATGAACACCGGGGAGCTGTTTTTT. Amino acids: CASSYSKRRMNTGELFF.

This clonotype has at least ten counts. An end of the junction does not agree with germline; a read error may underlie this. This CDR3 reads CASSRAGPSSEQYF. CDR3 bases: TGTGCCAGCAGTAGAGCGGGTCCCTCCTCCGAGCAGTACTTC. This chain uses TRBV28 with TRBJ2-7; D may be TRBD2 (6 bases). The CDR3 totals 14 residues. Germline CDR1 reads MDHEN; CDR2 reads SYDVKM.

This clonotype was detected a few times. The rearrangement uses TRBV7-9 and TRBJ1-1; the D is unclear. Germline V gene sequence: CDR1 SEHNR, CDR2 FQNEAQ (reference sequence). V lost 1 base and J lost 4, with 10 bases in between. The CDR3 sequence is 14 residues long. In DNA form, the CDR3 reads TGTGCCAGCAGCTTAGATATAGCGAGCACTGAAGCTTTCTTT. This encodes CASSLDIASTEAFF.